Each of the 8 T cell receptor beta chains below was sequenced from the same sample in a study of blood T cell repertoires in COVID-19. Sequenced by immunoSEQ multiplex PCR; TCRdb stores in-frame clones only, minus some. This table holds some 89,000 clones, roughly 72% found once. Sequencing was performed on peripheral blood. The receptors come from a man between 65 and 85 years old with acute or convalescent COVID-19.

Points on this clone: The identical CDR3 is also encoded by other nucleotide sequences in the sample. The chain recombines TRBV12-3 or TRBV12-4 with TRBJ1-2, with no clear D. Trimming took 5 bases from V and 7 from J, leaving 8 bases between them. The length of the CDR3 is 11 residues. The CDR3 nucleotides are TGTGCCAGCAGTCCCGGAGCTGGCTACACCTTC. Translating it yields CASSPGAGYTF.

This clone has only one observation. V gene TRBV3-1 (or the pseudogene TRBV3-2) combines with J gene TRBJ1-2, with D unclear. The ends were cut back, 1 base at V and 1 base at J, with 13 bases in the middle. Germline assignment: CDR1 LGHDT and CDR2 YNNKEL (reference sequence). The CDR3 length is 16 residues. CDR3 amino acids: CASSQGAGGGNYGYTF. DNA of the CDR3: TGTGCCAGCAGCCAAGGAGCGGGCGGTGGTAACTATGGCTACACCTTC.

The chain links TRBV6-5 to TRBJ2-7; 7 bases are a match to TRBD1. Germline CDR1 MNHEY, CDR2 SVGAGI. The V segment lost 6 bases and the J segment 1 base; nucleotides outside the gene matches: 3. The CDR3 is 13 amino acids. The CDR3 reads CASRPTGSYEQYF. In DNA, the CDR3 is TGTGCCAGCAGACCGACAGGGTCCTACGAGCAGTACTTC.

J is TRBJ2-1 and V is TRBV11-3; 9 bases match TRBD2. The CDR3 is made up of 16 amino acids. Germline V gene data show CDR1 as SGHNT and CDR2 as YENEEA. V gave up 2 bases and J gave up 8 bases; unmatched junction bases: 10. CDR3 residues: CASSLQSPSGNDEQFF. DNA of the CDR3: TGTGCCAGCAGCTTACAATCACCTAGCGGGAACGATGAGCAGTTCTTC.

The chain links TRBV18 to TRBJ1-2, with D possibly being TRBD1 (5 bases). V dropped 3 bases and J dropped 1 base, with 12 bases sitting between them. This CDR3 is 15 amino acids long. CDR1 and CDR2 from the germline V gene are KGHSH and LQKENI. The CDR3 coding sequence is TGTGCCAGCTCACCTTTCGGGCAGGGTAACTATGGCTACACCTTC. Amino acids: CASSPFGQGNYGYTF.

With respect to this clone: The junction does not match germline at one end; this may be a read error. Here the CDR3 reads CSARKEVREAF. The CDR3 DNA sequence: TGCAGTGCTAGGAAGGAGGTCCGCGAGGCCTTC. J is TRBJ1-2 and V is TRBV20-1; D uncertain. This CDR3 is 11 amino acids long. The V gene's germline CDR1 is DFQATT and CDR2 SNEGSKA (reference sequence).

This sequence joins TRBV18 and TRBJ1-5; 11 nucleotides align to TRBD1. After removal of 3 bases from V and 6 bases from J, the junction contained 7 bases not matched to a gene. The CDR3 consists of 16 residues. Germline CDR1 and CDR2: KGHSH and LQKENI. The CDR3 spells CASSPYGQGAVQPQHF. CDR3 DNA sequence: TGTGCCAGCTCACCTTATGGACAGGGGGCTGTTCAGCCCCAGCATTTT.

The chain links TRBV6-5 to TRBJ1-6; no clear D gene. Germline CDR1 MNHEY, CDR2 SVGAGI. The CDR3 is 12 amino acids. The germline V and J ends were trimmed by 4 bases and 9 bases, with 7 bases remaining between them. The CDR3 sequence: CASSSQVSPLHF. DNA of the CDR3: TGTGCCAGCAGTTCTCAGGTTTCACCCCTCCACTTT.